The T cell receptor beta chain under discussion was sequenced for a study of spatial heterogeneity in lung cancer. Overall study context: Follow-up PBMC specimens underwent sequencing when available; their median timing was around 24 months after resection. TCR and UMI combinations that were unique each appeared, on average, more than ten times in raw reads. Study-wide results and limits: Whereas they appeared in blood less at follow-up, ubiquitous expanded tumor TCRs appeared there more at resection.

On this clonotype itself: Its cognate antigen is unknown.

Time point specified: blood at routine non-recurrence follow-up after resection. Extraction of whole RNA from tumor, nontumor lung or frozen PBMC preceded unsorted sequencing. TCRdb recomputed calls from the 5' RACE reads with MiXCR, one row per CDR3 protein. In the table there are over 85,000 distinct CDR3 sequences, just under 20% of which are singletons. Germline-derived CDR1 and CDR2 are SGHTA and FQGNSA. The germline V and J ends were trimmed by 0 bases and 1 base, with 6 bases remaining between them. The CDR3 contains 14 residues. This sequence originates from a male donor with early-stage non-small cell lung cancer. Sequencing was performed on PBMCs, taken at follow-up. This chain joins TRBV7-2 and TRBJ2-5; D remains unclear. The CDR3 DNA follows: TGTGCCAGCAGCTTAGCGTTCGCCCAAGAGACCCAGTACTTC. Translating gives CASSLAFAQETQYF.